This T cell receptor (beta chain) was sequenced during a study of blood T cell repertoires in COVID-19. Study-level background: Sources were T cells, B-cell-depleted T cells, or PBMCs; the material itself was cDNA or gDNA.

CDR3 length: 16 residues. Germline loops: CDR1 SNHLY, CDR2 FYNNEI. The V gene end was trimmed by 5 bases and the J gene end by 5 bases; junction bases not matched to a gene: 13. This clone was recorded once. Authors' methods: Reference gene primer amplification in the assay estimated nucleated cell counts. Assay: immunoSEQ multiplex PCR; the TCRdb copy retains only in-frame clones and omits some. The V and J calls and clone size come from that table; D and trimming were worked out from the DNA. The table records hundreds of thousands of clones, approximately 88% of them present only once. The sequencing sample was made of peripheral blood. This sequence was found in a woman younger than 45 with acute or convalescent COVID-19. The gene calls are TRBV2 and TRBJ2-5, with 8 positions matching TRBD2. In DNA, the CDR3 is TGTGCCAGCAGTCCCCTCGAGGCGGGAGGTCAGGAGACCCAGTACTTC. This gives the protein CASSPLEAGGQETQYF. Combining the CDR3 with reference TRBV2 and TRBJ2-5 gives the whole variable domain EPEVTQTPSHQVTQMGQEVILRCVPISNHLYFYWYRQILGQKVEFLVSFYNNEISEKSEIFDDQFSVERPDGSNFTLKIRSTKLEDSAMYFCASSPLEAGGQETQYFGPGTRLLVL.